The 21 T cell receptor beta chains below all came from one sample that was sequenced in a study of CD8 T cells in ankylosing spondylitis. MiXCR, applied by TCRdb to the 5' RACE reads, yields one record per CDR3 protein. Here the sample spans about 220,000 distinct CDR3 sequences, roughly 10% being singletons. The material sequenced was blood, either unsorted or a sorted T cell fraction (not recorded which). Source of these receptors: a male donor with ankylosing spondylitis or in good health (not recorded which).

This clonotype was observed many times. The chain joins TRBV5-1 to TRBJ1-2; D remains unclear. The CDR3 covers 17 residues. Deletions cut 4 bases from V and 0 bases from J, with 19 bases between. CDR1 is SGHRS and CDR2 is YFSETQ in the germline V gene. As DNA, the CDR3 is TGCGCCAGCAGCCTGGGAGACCCACGTTCCCCTAACTATGGCTACACCTTC. Its translation is CASSLGDPRSPNYGYTF.

The sample holds many counts of this clonotype. The chain joins TRBV7-2 to TRBJ2-2; TRBD2 matches 15 bases. J lost 15 bases, V lost 5 bases, and 10 bases had no gene match. The CDR3 runs to 15 residues. Germline CDR1 SGHTA, CDR2 FQGNSA. The CDR3 here is CASSVTGTSGGRLFF. In DNA form, the CDR3 reads TGTGCCAGCAGCGTAACCGGGACTAGCGGGGGGCGATTGTTTTTT.

This clonotype was counted at least ten times. The V gene is TRBV5-8, the J gene TRBJ1-2; D is undetermined. The V end lost 0 bases, the J end lost 8 bases, and 8 bases lay between the germline ends. This CDR3 has 12 residues. The germline V gene has CDR1 SGHTS and CDR2 YDEGEE. Here the CDR3 reads CASSLGLNGYTF. The CDR3 DNA follows: TGTGCCAGCAGCTTGGGCCTGAACGGCTACACCTTC. Looking up the rest from reference TRBV5-8 and TRBJ1-2 gives the full variable domain: EAGVTQSPTHLIKTRGQQATLRCSPISGHTSVYWYQQALGLGLQFLLWYDEGEERNRGNFPPRFSGRQFPNYSSELNVNALELEDSALYLCASSLGLNGYTFGSGTRLTVV.

The chain is built from TRBV7-2 and TRBJ2-3; 9 positions agree with TRBD2. This CDR3 region has 16 residues. Germline CDR1 reads SGHTA; CDR2 reads FQGNSA. The V and J ends lost 5 bases and 5 bases, in that order; junction bases with no gene match: 11. The CDR3: CASSLMAGGQGDTQYF. In nucleotides, the CDR3 is TGTGCCAGCAGCCTCATGGCGGGGGGGCAGGGAGATACGCAGTATTTT.

This clonotype was found a few times. The rearrangement uses TRBV12-3 or TRBV12-4 and TRBJ1-2; 10 nucleotides match TRBD1. With V trimmed by 5 bases and J by 7 bases, 13 bases remained unmatched. The CDR3 has 16 amino acids. For the CDR3, the DNA is TGTGCCAGCAGTCCCCCCGTGACAGGGGGCTTGGGTGGCTACACCTTC. The encoded protein is CASSPPVTGGLGGYTF.

In its sample, this clonotype was seen many times. The V call is TRBV20-1, the J call TRBJ2-5; 8 nucleotides agree with TRBD1. The CDR3 has 14 amino acids. CDR1 is DFQATT, CDR2 SNEGSKA, per germline (reference sequence). J lost 5 bases, V lost 3 bases, and 8 bases had no gene match. The CDR3 coding sequence is TGCAGTGCTAGTCGGGCAGGGGGCTGGGAGACCCAGTACTTC. Residues: CSASRAGGWETQYF.

This clonotype appeared many times. At one end the junction does not follow the germline gene, possibly because of a read error. The rearrangement joins TRBV7-7 to TRBJ2-5; 9 positions agree with TRBD1. In germline, CDR1 is SSHAT, CDR2 FNYEAQ (reference sequence). CDR3 length equals 13 residues. The CDR3 coding sequence is TGTGCTAGCAGCTTAGGACAGGGGAAGACCCAGTACTTC. As protein: CASSLGQGKTQYF.

This clonotype was observed a few times. V usage is TRBV19 and J usage is TRBJ1-5, with D unclear. This CDR3 comprises 14 residues. Germline CDR1 and CDR2: LNHDA and SQIVND (reference sequence). The V gene lost 3 bases and the J gene lost 4 bases, with 10 bases spanning the gap. Here the CDR3 reads CASSILTDNQPQHF. The CDR3 DNA sequence: TGTGCCAGTAGTATTTTAACGGATAATCAGCCCCAGCATTTT.

The sample holds many counts of this clonotype. The chain recombines TRBV12-5 with TRBJ2-1; D is possibly TRBD2 (6 bases). The germline V gene has CDR1 LGHNT and CDR2 FRNRAP. With 6 bases removed from V and 5 bases from J, the gap between germline ends came to 20 bases. The CDR3 spans 16 residues. CDR3 nucleotide sequence: TGTGCTAGTGGGCCACCCGCTGGGCGCGGGAACAATGAGCAGTTCTTC. Protein product: CASGPPAGRGNNEQFF.

This clonotype has at least ten counts. This sequence joins TRBV3-1 and TRBJ2-1; 13 bases align to TRBD2. V lost 4 bases, J lost 10 bases, and 7 bases stayed unmatched. Germline CDR1 is LGHDT and CDR2 is YNNKEL (reference sequence). CDR3 length: 15 residues. The CDR3 here is CASSPTSGGAAEQFF. For the CDR3, the DNA is TGTGCCAGCAGCCCTACTAGCGGGGGGGCTGCGGAGCAGTTCTTC.

The table lists this clonotype with many counts. The rearrangement uses TRBV20-1 and TRBJ2-2; no definite D call. V lost 5 bases to trimming and J lost 4 bases, with 11 bases between them. CDR1 DFQATT and CDR2 SNEGSKA come from the germline V gene (reference sequence). The length of the CDR3 is 13 residues. The CDR3 DNA reads TGCAGTGCTCGGTCGGGCAGCACCGGGGAGCTGTTTTTT. Its protein product is CSARSGSTGELFF.

The V call is TRBV20-1, the J call TRBJ2-5; 11 bases match TRBD2. CDR1 DFQATT and CDR2 SNEGSKA come from the germline V gene (reference sequence). There are 16 residues in the CDR3. V was pared by 1 base and J by 2 bases, with 6 bases of the junction left unmatched. Written as DNA, the CDR3 is TGCAGTGCTAGAGCCATTAGCGGGGGGGCTCAAGAGACCCAGTACTTC. Its translation: CSARAISGGAQETQYF.

The chain's CDR3 is CSANRDWSGEQFF. DNA of the CDR3: TGCAGTGCCAACCGGGACTGGTCCGGTGAGCAGTTCTTC. V usage is TRBV20-1 and J usage is TRBJ2-1; TRBD2 might be the D (6 bases). In germline, CDR1 is DFQATT, CDR2 SNEGSKA (reference sequence). This CDR3 contains 13 residues. V dropped 6 bases and J dropped 9 bases, with 18 bases sitting between them.

V and J are TRBV29-1 and TRBJ1-1; 9 nucleotides match TRBD1. CDR3 size: 13 residues. Germline V lookup: CDR1 SQVTM, CDR2 ANQGSEA. Trimming took 7 bases from V and 3 from J; bases not matched to a gene: 6. CDR3 sequence: CSAGQGLYTEAFF. The CDR3 DNA reads as TGCAGCGCCGGACAGGGGCTTTACACTGAAGCTTTCTTT. Full variable domain (rest looked up from reference TRBV29-1 and TRBJ1-1): SAVISQKPSRDICQRGTSLTIQCQVDSQVTMMFWYRQQPGQSLTLIATANQGSEATYESGFVIDKFPISRPNLTFSTLTVSNMSPEDSSIYLCSAGQGLYTEAFFGQGTRLTVV.

This chain uses TRBV7-8 with TRBJ2-7; 11 bases map to TRBD1. This CDR3 has 15 amino acids. The germline gives CDR1 SGHVS, CDR2 FQNEAQ. Losses at the gene ends were 3 bases for V and 7 bases for J; bases not matched to a gene: 8. As DNA, the CDR3 is TGTGCCAGCAGCTTCCGGGACAGGGGGTTCAATGAGCAGTACTTC. It yields the protein CASSFRDRGFNEQYF.

This clonotype was counted ten times or more. The chain has TRBV20-1 and TRBJ1-5; no clear D gene. Germline CDR1 is DFQATT and CDR2 is SNEGSKA (reference sequence). The CDR3 loop spans 12 amino acids. In DNA, the CDR3 is TGCACCCCTGCCAGGATAGATCAGCCCCAGCATTTT. Translating it yields CTPARIDQPQHF.

This clonotype was counted ten times or more. The rearrangement uses TRBV5-1 and TRBJ2-5, with 16 bases lining up with TRBD2. Losses at the gene ends were 5 bases for V and 4 bases for J; bases not matched to a gene: 8. CDR1 is SGHRS and CDR2 is YFSETQ in the germline V gene. The CDR3 totals 17 residues. The CDR3 region is CASSSGTSGGAGETQYF. In nucleotides, the CDR3 is TGCGCCAGCAGTTCCGGGACTAGCGGGGGGGCCGGAGAGACCCAGTACTTC.

The chain has TRBV7-3 and TRBJ2-2; 10 nucleotides match TRBD1. This CDR3 has 15 residues. Germline assignment: CDR1 SGHTA and CDR2 FQGTGA. With 5 bases clipped from V and 5 bases from J, the junction kept 5 bases outside the gene matches. The CDR3 region is CASSLQGQGTGELFF. The CDR3 region has the DNA TGTGCCAGCAGCCTCCAGGGACAGGGGACCGGGGAGCTGTTTTTT.

This clonotype was seen more than once but under ten times. The J gene is TRBJ2-7, the V gene TRBV5-1; the match to TRBD2 covers 7 bases. V lost 4 bases, J lost 1 base, and 5 bases stayed unmatched. This CDR3 has 14 amino acids. CDR1 is SGHRS and CDR2 is YFSETQ in the germline V gene. DNA for the CDR3: TGCGCCAGCAGCACGAGCGGGGCGTCCTACGAGCAGTACTTC. This gives the protein CASSTSGASYEQYF.

This clonotype was counted a few times. The chain links TRBV18 to TRBJ1-5; D gene uncertain. The CDR3 spans 17 residues. V lost 0 bases and J lost 0, with 12 bases in between. CDR1 is KGHSH and CDR2 is LQKENI in the germline V gene. The CDR3: CASSPPSGSLSNQPQHF. As DNA, the CDR3 is TGTGCCAGCTCACCACCGTCTGGCAGCCTTAGCAATCAGCCCCAGCATTTT.

This clonotype was counted at least ten times. The J gene is TRBJ1-2, the V gene TRBV20-1; D is uncertain. Germline CDR1 DFQATT, CDR2 SNEGSKA (reference sequence). This CDR3 is built from 13 residues. V was clipped by 3 bases and J by 7 bases, with 15 bases between them. The chain's CDR3 is CSASEGLSGGYTF. The DNA for the CDR3 is TGCAGTGCTAGCGAGGGCTTGAGCGGTGGCTACACCTTC.